This T cell receptor (beta chain) appears in the sequencing data of a study of response to subunit inactivated influenza vaccine. Via MiXCR, TCRdb re-called the RT-PCR reads, giving one row per CDR3 protein. Here the sample spans about 610,000 distinct CDR3 sequences, 13% to 15% being singletons. The study's findings and limits: With each seasonal influenza vaccination, the authors suggested, few new T cells are recruited.

This clonotype came up many times. Its antigen is undetermined. The CDR3 is 15 residues long. V was pared by 1 base and J by 6 bases, with 13 bases between. In germline, CDR1 is LGHDT, CDR2 YNNKEL (reference sequence). This rearrangement joins TRBV3-1 to TRBJ1-5; D remains ambiguous. Sequences were derived from PBMCs from blood, sampled 11 to 12 days after vaccination. This sequence was found in a man in his forties or fifties who received an inactivated influenza vaccine. The CDR3 DNA reads as TGTGCCAGCAGCCAAGTTCCCAGTGGTGCTCAGCCCCAGCATTTT. It encodes CASSQVPSGAQPQHF. Full variable domain (missing parts from reference TRBV3-1 and TRBJ1-5): DTAVSQTPKYLVTQMGNDKSIKCEQNLGHDTMYWYKQDSKKFLKIMFSYNNKELIINETVPNRFSPKSPDKAHLNLHINSLELGDSAVYFCASSQVPSGAQPQHFGDGTRLSIL.